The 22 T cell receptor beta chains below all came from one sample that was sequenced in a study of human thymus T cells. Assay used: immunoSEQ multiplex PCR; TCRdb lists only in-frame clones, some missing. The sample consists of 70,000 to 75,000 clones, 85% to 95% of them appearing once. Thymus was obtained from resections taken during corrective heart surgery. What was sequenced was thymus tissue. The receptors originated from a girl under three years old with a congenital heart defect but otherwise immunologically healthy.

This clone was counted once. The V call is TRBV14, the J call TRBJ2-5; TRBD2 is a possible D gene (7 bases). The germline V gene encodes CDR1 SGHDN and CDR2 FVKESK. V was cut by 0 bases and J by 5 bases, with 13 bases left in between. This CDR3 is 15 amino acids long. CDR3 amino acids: CASSQDSGEGETQYF. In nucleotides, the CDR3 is TGTGCCAGCAGCCAAGACTCAGGGGAGGGGGAGACCCAGTACTTC. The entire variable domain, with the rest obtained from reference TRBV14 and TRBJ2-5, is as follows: EAGVTQFPSHSVIEKGQTVTLRCDPISGHDNLYWYRRVMGKEIKFLLHFVKESKQDESGMPNNRFLAERTGGTYSTLKVQPAELEDSGVYFCASSQDSGEGETQYFGPGTRLLVL.

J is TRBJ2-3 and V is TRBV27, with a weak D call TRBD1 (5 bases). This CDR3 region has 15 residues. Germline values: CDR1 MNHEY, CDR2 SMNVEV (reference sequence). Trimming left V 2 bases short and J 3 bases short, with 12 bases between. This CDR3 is CASSLGRVKTDTQYF. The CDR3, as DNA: TGTGCCAGCAGTTTAGGCAGGGTAAAGACAGATACGCAGTATTTT.

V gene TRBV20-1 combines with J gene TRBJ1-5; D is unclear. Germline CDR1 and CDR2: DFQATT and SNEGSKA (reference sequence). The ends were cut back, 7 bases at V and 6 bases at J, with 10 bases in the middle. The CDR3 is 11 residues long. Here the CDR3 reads CSGAGLQPQHF. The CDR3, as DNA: TGCAGTGGGGCCGGTCTTCAGCCCCAGCATTTT.

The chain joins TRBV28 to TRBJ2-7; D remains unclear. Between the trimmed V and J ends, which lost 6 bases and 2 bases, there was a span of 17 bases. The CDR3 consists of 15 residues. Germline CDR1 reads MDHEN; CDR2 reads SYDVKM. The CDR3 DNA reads TGTGCCAGCAGCACCCCGGTATTTGTCCCCTACGAGCAGTACTTC. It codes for CASSTPVFVPYEQYF.

In DNA form, the CDR3 reads TGTGCCAGCTCACCTGGGGGGCACGAGCAGTACTTC. Translating it yields CASSPGGHEQYF. The V gene is TRBV18, the J gene TRBJ2-7, with D possibly being TRBD1 or TRBD2 (6 bases each). CDR3 length: 12 residues. Germline V lookup: CDR1 KGHSH, CDR2 LQKENI. Trimming removed 3 bases from V and 5 bases from J, with 8 bases in between.

CDR3 DNA: TGTGCCAGTACCGGACAGGGTTCTATTAACTATGGCTACACCTTC. Encoded protein: CASTGQGSINYGYTF. The chain couples TRBV19 to TRBJ1-2, with 8 bases identical to TRBD1. Germline V gives CDR1 LNHDA, CDR2 SQIVND (reference sequence). The CDR3 loop spans 15 amino acids. After removal of 7 bases from V and 1 base from J, the junction contained 8 bases not matched to a gene.

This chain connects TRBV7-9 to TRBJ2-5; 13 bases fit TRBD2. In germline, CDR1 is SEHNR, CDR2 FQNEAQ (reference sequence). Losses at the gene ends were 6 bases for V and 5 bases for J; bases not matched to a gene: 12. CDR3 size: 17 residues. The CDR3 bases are TGTGCCAGCAGTCGCGGCCGACTAGCGGGAGGTGAGGAGACCCAGTACTTC. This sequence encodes CASSRGRLAGGEETQYF.

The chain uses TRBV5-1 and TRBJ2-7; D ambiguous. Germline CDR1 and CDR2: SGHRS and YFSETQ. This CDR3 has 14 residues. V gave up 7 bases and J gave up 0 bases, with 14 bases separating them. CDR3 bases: TGCGCCAGCTCCCTTTCCGCAACCTCCTACGAGCAGTACTTC. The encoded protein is CASSLSATSYEQYF.

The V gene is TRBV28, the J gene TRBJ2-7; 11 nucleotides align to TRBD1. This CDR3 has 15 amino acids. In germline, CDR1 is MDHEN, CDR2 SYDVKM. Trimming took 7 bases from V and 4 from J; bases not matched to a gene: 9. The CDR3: CASTRTGQGAYEQYF. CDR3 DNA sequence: TGTGCCAGCACCAGAACCGGACAGGGGGCTTACGAGCAGTACTTC. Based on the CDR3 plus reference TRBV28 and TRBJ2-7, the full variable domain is DVKVTQSSRYLVKRTGEKVFLECVQDMDHENMFWYRQDPGLGLRLIYFSYDVKMKEKGDIPEGYSVSREKKERFSLILESASTNQTSMYLCASTRTGQGAYEQYFGPGTRLTVT.

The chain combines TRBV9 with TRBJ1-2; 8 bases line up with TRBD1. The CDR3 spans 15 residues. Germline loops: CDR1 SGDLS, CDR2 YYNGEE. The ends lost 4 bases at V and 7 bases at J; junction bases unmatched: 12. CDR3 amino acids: CASSPWTGTKGGYTF. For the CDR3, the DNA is TGTGCCAGCAGCCCTTGGACAGGGACAAAGGGTGGCTACACCTTC.

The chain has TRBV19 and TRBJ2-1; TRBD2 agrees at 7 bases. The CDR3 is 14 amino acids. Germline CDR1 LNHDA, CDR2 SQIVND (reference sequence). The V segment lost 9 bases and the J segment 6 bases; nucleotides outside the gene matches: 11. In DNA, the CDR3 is TGTGCCAGCTCCGCCGGGAGGAGGAGCAATGAGCAGTTCTTC. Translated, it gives CASSAGRRSNEQFF.

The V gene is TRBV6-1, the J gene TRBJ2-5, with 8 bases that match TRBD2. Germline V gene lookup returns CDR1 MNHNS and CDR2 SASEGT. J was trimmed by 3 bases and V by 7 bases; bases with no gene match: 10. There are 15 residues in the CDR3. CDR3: CASNSLAGLEETQYF. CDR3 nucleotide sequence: TGTGCCAGCAATTCCTTAGCGGGGCTTGAAGAGACCCAGTACTTC.

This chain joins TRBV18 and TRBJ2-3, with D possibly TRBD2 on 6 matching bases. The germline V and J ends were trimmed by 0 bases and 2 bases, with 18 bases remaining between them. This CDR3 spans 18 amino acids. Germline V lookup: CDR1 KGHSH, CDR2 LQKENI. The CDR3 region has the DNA TGTGCCAGCTCACCACCCCGGCGGGGAGGCGGAAACACAGATACGCAGTATTTT. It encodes CASSPPRRGGGNTDTQYF.

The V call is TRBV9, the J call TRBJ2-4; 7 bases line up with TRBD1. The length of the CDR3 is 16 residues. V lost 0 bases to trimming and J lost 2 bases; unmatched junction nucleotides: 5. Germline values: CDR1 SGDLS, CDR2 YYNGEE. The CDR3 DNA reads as TGTGCCAGCAGCGTAGAACCACAGGGGACCAAAAACATTCAGTACTTC. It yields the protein CASSVEPQGTKNIQYF.

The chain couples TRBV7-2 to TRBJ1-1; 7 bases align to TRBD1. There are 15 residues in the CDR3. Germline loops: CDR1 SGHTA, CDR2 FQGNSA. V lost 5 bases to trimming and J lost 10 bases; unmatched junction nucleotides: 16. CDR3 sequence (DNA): TGTGCCAGCAGCCCATCATTCTCCCGGGACAGTGGAGCTTTCTTT. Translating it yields CASSPSFSRDSGAFF.

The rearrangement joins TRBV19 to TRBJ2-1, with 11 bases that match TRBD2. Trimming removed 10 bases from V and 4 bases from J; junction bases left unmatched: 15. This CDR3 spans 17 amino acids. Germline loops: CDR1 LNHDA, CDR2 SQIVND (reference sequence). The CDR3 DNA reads TGTGCCACCCCGGGGGTAGCGGGAGGGCCGGTTTACAATGAGCAGTTCTTC. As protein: CATPGVAGGPVYNEQFF.

In nucleotides, the CDR3 is TGCGCCAGCAGGAACTCCGGGACAGGTAATCAGCCCCAGCATTTT. The encoded protein is CASRNSGTGNQPQHF. The chain links TRBV10-1 to TRBJ1-5, with 8 nucleotides matching TRBD1. The germline gives CDR1 WNHNN, CDR2 SYGVQD (reference sequence). The CDR3 consists of 15 residues. Trimming cost V 6 bases and J 4 bases; bases outside gene matches: 8.

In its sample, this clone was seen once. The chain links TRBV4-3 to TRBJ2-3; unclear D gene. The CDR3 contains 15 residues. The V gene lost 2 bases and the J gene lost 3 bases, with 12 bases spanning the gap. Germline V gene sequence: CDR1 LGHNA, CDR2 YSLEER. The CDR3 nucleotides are TGCGCCAGCAGCCAAAACCTAAGGGCGACAGATACGCAGTATTTT. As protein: CASSQNLRATDTQYF.

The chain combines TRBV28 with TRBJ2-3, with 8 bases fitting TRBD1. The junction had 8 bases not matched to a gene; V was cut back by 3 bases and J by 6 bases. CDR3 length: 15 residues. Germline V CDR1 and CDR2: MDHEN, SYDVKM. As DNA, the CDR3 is TGTGCCAGCAGTTTGAACAGGGGGTACGTGGATACGCAGTATTTT. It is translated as CASSLNRGYVDTQYF.

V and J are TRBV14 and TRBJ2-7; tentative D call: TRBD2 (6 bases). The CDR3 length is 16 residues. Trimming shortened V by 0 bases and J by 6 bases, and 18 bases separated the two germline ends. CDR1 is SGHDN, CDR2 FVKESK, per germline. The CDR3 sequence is CASSQEYGSTSVEQYF. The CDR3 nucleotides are TGTGCCAGCAGCCAAGAATACGGGAGCACGTCGGTCGAGCAGTACTTC.

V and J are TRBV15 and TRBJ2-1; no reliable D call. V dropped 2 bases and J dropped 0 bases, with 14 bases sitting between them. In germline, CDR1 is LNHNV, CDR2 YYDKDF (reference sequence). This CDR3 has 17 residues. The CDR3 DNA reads TGTGCCACCAGCAGATTCCCCGGAGAACTCTCCTACAATGAGCAGTTCTTC. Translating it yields CATSRFPGELSYNEQFF.

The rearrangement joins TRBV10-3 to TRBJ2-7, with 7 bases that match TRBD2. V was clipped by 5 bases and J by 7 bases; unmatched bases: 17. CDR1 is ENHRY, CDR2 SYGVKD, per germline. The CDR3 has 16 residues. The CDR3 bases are TGTGCCATCAGTCGCGGGGAGGGGCCATCCCCGGGGGAGCAGTACTTC. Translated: CAISRGEGPSPGEQYF.